Following are 25 T cell receptor beta chains from one sample sequenced in a study of technical replicates of blood from a handful of donors. The assay was immunoSEQ multiplex PCR, and TCRdb's table has in-frame clones only and misses some. The table has 80,000 to 95,000 clones, 90% to 95% seen once. Sequencing was done on a sample of T cells isolated from PBMCs. The receptors shown here come from a human donor in good health.

This chain joins TRBV7-9 and TRBJ1-5, with a possible D match to TRBD1 (6 bases). V lost 1 base, J lost 4 bases, and 8 bases lay in between. The CDR3 is 14 residues long. The germline V gene has CDR1 SEHNR and CDR2 FQNEAQ (reference sequence). CDR3 region: CASSLGQENQPQHF. As DNA, the CDR3 is TGTGCCAGCAGCTTAGGACAGGAGAATCAGCCCCAGCATTTT.

This sequence joins TRBV28 and TRBJ1-1; D call uncertain. The CDR3 covers 16 residues. V lost 5 bases, J lost 0 bases, and 16 bases lay in between. The germline CDR1 and CDR2 sequences are MDHEN and SYDVKM. The DNA for the CDR3 is TGTGCCAGCAGTCCGCCCGGAGAACCAATGAACACTGAAGCTTTCTTT. This encodes CASSPPGEPMNTEAFF.

The rearrangement joins TRBV19 to TRBJ1-2; D may be TRBD1 (6 bases). The CDR3 is made up of 14 amino acids. Per the germline V gene, CDR1 is LNHDA and CDR2 is SQIVND (reference sequence). V shed 6 bases and J shed 1 base, with 12 bases lying between them. The DNA of the CDR3 is TGTGCCAGTAGGGCGGCAGGGGTTAACTATGGCTACACCTTC. This gives the protein CASRAAGVNYGYTF.

The chain combines TRBV2 with TRBJ2-2, with 13 nucleotides matching TRBD2. The CDR3 is made up of 17 amino acids. Trimming at V came to 6 bases and at J to 4 bases, leaving 8 bases not matched to a gene. Germline V gene data show CDR1 as SNHLY and CDR2 as FYNNEI. The CDR3 region has the DNA TGTGCCAGCAGGAATGGACTAGCGGGAGCGGCCACCGGGGAGCTGTTTTTT. It specifies CASRNGLAGAATGELFF.

Concerning this clone itself: An end of the junction differs from the germline gene, which may be a read error. The chain combines TRBV29-1 with TRBJ1-1; 9 nucleotides agree with TRBD1. The CDR3 is 12 amino acids. Per the germline V gene, CDR1 is SQVTM and CDR2 is ANQGSEA. CDR3 DNA sequence: TGCAGCGTTGAATGGGGGGGGACAGGGATACCATTT. It codes for CSVEWGGTGIPF.

The chain is built from TRBV6-5 and TRBJ2-1, with TRBD1 matching 11 bases. Trimming took 2 bases from V and 9 from J; bases not matched to a gene: 9. Germline-derived CDR1 and CDR2 are MNHEY and SVGAGI. This CDR3 contains 16 residues. In DNA form, the CDR3 reads TGTGCCAGCAGTTACCATGGGACAGGGGGTAATGGTGAGCAGTTCTTC. Encoded protein: CASSYHGTGGNGEQFF.

The chain uses TRBV7-2 and TRBJ2-7; a possible D gene is TRBD2 (5 bases). The CDR3 extends over 15 amino acids. The germline gives CDR1 SGHTA, CDR2 FQGNSA. Trimming took off 1 base at V and 1 base at J, with 11 bases between the two ends. CDR3 sequence: CASSLVGLASYEQYF. The CDR3 DNA reads as TGTGCCAGCAGCTTAGTAGGGCTAGCTTCCTACGAGCAGTACTTC.

The chain recombines TRBV5-1 with TRBJ2-5, with 7 bases aligning to TRBD1. Germline lookup yields CDR1 SGHRS and CDR2 YFSETQ. The CDR3 extends over 16 amino acids. Trimming took 0 bases from V and 5 from J; bases not matched to a gene: 10. CDR3 nucleotides: TGCGCCAGCAGCTTGGCCGGAAACAGGGGTAGGGAGACCCAGTACTTC. Its translation is CASSLAGNRGRETQYF.

V usage is TRBV7-9 and J usage is TRBJ2-1; D uncertain. This CDR3 region has 15 residues. V gave up 1 base and J gave up 4 bases, with 11 bases separating them. Germline V gene lookup returns CDR1 SEHNR and CDR2 FQNEAQ (reference sequence). CDR3 loop: CASSLDFPKYNEQFF. CDR3 DNA sequence: TGTGCCAGCAGCTTAGATTTCCCTAAATACAATGAGCAGTTCTTC.

This clone was detected once. The chain has TRBV10-3 and TRBJ2-1; D is undetermined. Germline loops: CDR1 ENHRY, CDR2 SYGVKD. The CDR3 contains 12 residues. The ends were cut back, 6 bases at V and 8 bases at J, with 11 bases in the middle. The CDR3 protein is CAIRTTKYEQFF. The CDR3 DNA sequence: TGTGCCATCAGGACGACAAAATATGAGCAGTTCTTC.

The V gene is TRBV30, the J gene TRBJ1-1; tentative D call: TRBD1 (6 bases). CDR1 is GTSNPN, CDR2 SVGIG, per germline (reference sequence). The CDR3 contains 15 residues. V dropped 0 bases and J dropped 6 bases, with 17 bases sitting between them. The chain's CDR3 is CAWSVRGGSKPEAFF. The CDR3 DNA follows: TGTGCCTGGAGTGTGAGGGGGGGCTCGAAGCCTGAAGCTTTCTTT.

This clone is a singleton in its sample. V usage is TRBV27 and J usage is TRBJ2-3; 9 bases align to TRBD2. With V trimmed by 11 bases and J by 6 bases, 9 bases remained unmatched. CDR3 length: 13 residues. Germline V CDR1 and CDR2: MNHEY, SMNVEV (reference sequence). Here the CDR3 DNA reads TGTGCCTGCGGCGGGAGGGGACTCGATACGCAGTATTTT. It specifies CACGGRGLDTQYF.

J is TRBJ2-7 and V is TRBV7-2; 9 bases line up with TRBD1. The V gene's germline CDR1 is SGHTA and CDR2 FQGNSA. This CDR3 is built from 16 residues. J lost 3 bases, V lost 4 bases, and 10 bases had no gene match. This CDR3 reads CASSSEGQGINYEQYF. CDR3 nucleotides: TGTGCCAGCAGCTCTGAGGGACAGGGTATTAACTACGAGCAGTACTTC.

The chain couples TRBV9 to TRBJ2-1; the D gene is possibly TRBD2 (6 bases). V was cut by 2 bases and J by 4 bases, with 16 bases left in between. Germline CDR1 is SGDLS and CDR2 is YYNGEE. This CDR3 spans 16 amino acids. The CDR3 nucleotides read TGTGCCAGCAGCGTCAACCGGGACTTGGGGTACAATGAGCAGTTCTTC. It yields the protein CASSVNRDLGYNEQFF.

This chain joins TRBV7-9 and TRBJ1-4, with TRBD1 matching over 7 bases. The V gene end was trimmed by 3 bases and the J gene end by 5 bases; junction bases not matched to a gene: 9. Looked up from germline, CDR1 is SEHNR and CDR2 is FQNEAQ (reference sequence). CDR3 size: 16 residues. CDR3 coding DNA: TGTGCCAGCAGCTTCATCAGGGACAGTAGAAATGAAAAACTGTTTTTT. Translated, it gives CASSFIRDSRNEKLFF.

The chain recombines TRBV4-1 with TRBJ2-1; 9 nucleotides align to TRBD2. With 3 bases clipped from V and 6 bases from J, the junction kept 12 bases outside the gene matches. This CDR3 comprises 17 residues. Per germline, CDR1 MGHRA and CDR2 YSYEKL. CDR3 DNA: TGCGCCAGCAGCCAGTTAAAGTCGGGACTAGCTCTCAATGAGCAGTTCTTC. Translation: CASSQLKSGLALNEQFF.

The CDR3 nucleotides read TGTGCCACCACGAGTAGCGGGAACACAGATACGCAGTATTTT. Translation gives CATTSSGNTDTQYF. The chain couples TRBV15 to TRBJ2-3, with 8 bases identical to TRBD2. Germline assignment: CDR1 LNHNV and CDR2 YYDKDF (reference sequence). The CDR3 consists of 14 residues. Losses at the gene ends were 7 bases for V and 2 bases for J; bases not matched to a gene: 5. Drawing the rest from reference TRBV15 and TRBJ2-3, the complete variable domain is DAMVIQNPRYQVTQFGKPVTLSCSQTLNHNVMYWYQQKSSQAPKLLFHYYDKDFNNEADTPDNFQSRRPNTSFCFLDIRSPGLGDTAMYLCATTSSGNTDTQYFGPGTRLTVL.

The chain couples TRBV4-1 to TRBJ2-2; TRBD2 matches at 12 bases. Looked up from germline, CDR1 is MGHRA and CDR2 is YSYEKL. The ends lost 5 bases at V and 6 bases at J; junction bases unmatched: 4. The CDR3 is 15 residues long. This chain's CDR3 is CASSSRLAGAGELFF. The CDR3 DNA follows: TGCGCCAGCAGCTCTAGACTAGCGGGAGCCGGGGAGCTGTTTTTT.

The chain recombines TRBV27 with TRBJ2-1; tentative D call: TRBD2 (6 bases). This CDR3 is 15 amino acids long. Germline assignment: CDR1 MNHEY and CDR2 SMNVEV (reference sequence). The V gene lost 2 bases and the J gene lost 1 base, with 9 bases spanning the gap. The CDR3 DNA is TGTGCCAGCAGTTTAGGAGGGCCGTCCTACAATGAGCAGTTCTTC. Protein: CASSLGGPSYNEQFF.

This chain uses TRBV7-6 with TRBJ1-2, with no clear D. Germline V gene data show CDR1 as SGHVS and CDR2 as FNYEAQ. The V gene lost 1 base and the J gene lost 4 bases, with 10 bases spanning the gap. The CDR3 is 14 amino acids. CDR3 sequence (DNA): TGTGCCAGCAGCTTAGACGAGACACTCTATGGCTACACCTTC. The encoded protein is CASSLDETLYGYTF.

The chain joins TRBV10-1 to TRBJ2-1; 12 bases agree with TRBD2. V gave up 7 bases and J gave up 5 bases; unmatched junction bases: 9. The germline gives CDR1 WNHNN, CDR2 SYGVQD (reference sequence). The CDR3 runs to 16 residues. CDR3 nucleotides: TGCGCCAGCAACGCTAGCGGGAGGGTCAAAAACAATGAGCAGTTCTTC. Residues: CASNASGRVKNNEQFF.

The J gene is TRBJ2-5, the V gene TRBV21-1; the D call of TRBD1 is as the table states it, not checked on the DNA. TRBV21-1 represents a pseudogene. CDR3 length: 16 amino acids. The CDR3, as DNA: TGTGCCAGCAGCATACAATCTCCCTCACCCCAAGAGACCCAGTACTTC. As protein: CASSIQSPSPQETQYF.

Only one count was recorded for this clone. V gene TRBV29-1 combines with J gene TRBJ2-6, with D possibly being TRBD2 (5 bases). The CDR3 consists of 15 residues. Germline V gene sequence: CDR1 SQVTM, CDR2 ANQGSEA. The V and J ends lost 4 bases and 1 base respectively, with 11 bases between them. CDR3: CSVGRFDSGANVLTF. Here the CDR3 DNA reads TGCAGCGTTGGGAGGTTCGATTCTGGGGCCAACGTCCTGACTTTC.

As DNA, the CDR3 is TGTGCCAGCAGTGAAGTTAGGGCGGGAGCTGGGTACGAGCAGTACTTC. The encoded protein is CASSEVRAGAGYEQYF. The rearrangement uses TRBV2 and TRBJ2-7, with 7 bases that match TRBD2. Unmatched junction bases numbered 10, after V lost 1 base and J lost 4 bases. The CDR3 extends over 16 amino acids. The germline gives CDR1 SNHLY, CDR2 FYNNEI.

CDR3 DNA: TGTGCCAGCAGTTTAGATCGGGTCGCAGATACGCAGTATTTT. The encoded protein is CASSLDRVADTQYF. This chain joins TRBV27 and TRBJ2-3; D not certain. The ends were cut back, 2 bases at V and 4 bases at J, with 10 bases in the middle. The CDR3 extends over 14 amino acids. Germline V gene sequence: CDR1 MNHEY, CDR2 SMNVEV (reference sequence).